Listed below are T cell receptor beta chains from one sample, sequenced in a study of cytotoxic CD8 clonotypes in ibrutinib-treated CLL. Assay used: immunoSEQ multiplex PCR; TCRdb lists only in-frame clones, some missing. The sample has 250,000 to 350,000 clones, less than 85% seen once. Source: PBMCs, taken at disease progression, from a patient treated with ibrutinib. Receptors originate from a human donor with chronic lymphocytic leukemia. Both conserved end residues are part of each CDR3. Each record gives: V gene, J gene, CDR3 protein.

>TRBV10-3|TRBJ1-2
CAISGDPKHYGYTF
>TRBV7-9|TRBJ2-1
CASSFSYNEQFF
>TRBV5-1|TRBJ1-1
CASSLGKTGRMNTEAFF
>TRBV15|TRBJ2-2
CATIGGRNTGELFF
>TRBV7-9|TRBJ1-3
CASSLAGASGNTIYF
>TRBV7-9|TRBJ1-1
CASSFELNTEAFF
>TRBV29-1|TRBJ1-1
CSVSGQGLGFF
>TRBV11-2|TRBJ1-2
CASSSRQGVYGYTF
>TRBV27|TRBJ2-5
CASKRRAGAGEAGETQYF
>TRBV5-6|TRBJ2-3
CASSLEAGGLGTDTQYF
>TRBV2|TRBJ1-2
CASSGMIGVGYTF
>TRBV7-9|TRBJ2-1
CASSGWAEDYNEQFF
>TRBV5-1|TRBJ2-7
CASSGASRFHEQYF
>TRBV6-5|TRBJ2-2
CATKGVRVTGELFF
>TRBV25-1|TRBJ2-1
CASSAPLGRTDNEQFF
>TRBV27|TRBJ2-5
CASSSPLRGLETQYF
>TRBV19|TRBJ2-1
CASSSAGGSWNEQFF
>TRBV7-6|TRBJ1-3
CASSRGTMWSGNTIYF
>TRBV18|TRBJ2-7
CASSPFQGYEQYF
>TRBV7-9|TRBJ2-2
CASSTGQTNTGELFF
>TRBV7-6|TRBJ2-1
CASSYHRDEQFF
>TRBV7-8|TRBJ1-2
CASSSILGGYTF
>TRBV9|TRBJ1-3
CASSPRADTIYF
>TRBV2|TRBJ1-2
CATTGTVLYNYGYTF
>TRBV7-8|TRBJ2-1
CASSPVGRGEQFF
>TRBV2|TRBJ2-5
CASSEERPRETQYF
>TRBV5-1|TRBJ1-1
CASRTRPDPNTEAFF
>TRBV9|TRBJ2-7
CASSVASAGVHEQYF
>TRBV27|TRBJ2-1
CASRQDRAKYNEQFF
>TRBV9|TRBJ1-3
CASSVESPGFSGNTIYF
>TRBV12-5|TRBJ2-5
CASGLGLGQGKETQYF
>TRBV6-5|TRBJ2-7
CASGADSYEQYF
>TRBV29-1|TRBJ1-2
CSVEDLQPKQYGYTF
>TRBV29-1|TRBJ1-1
CSVDRNTEAFF
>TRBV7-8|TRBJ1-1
CASSQNMQGWNTEAFF
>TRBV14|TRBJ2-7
CASSQGVLGSSYEQYF